A selection of T cell receptor beta chains follows, all from one sample in a study of blood T cell repertoires in COVID-19. Sequencing used immunoSEQ multiplex PCR; TCRdb keeps in-frame clones, though not all of them. The profile shows 300,000 to 400,000 clones, 88% of them singletons. The sequenced sample was PBMCs or T cells enriched from blood (not recorded which). The receptor source for this set is a woman aged 25 to 39 with acute COVID-19. Each CDR3 is given without its conserved first and last residue.

CDR3 length: 16
J gene: TRBJ2-3
V gene: TRBV6-4
CDR3 protein: ASSDGTFSLPNTDTQY

CDR3 length: 13
J gene: TRBJ2-1
V gene: TRBV19
CDR3 protein: ASRSGGWAYNEQF

CDR3 length: 12
J gene: TRBJ1-5
V gene: TRBV2
CDR3 protein: ASSDSGGNQPQH

CDR3 length: 14
J gene: TRBJ2-1
V gene: TRBV11-2
CDR3 protein: ASSLGIAGGDNEQF

CDR3 length: 9
J gene: TRBJ2-7
V gene: TRBV7-9
CDR3 protein: ASSPLPEQY

CDR3 length: 12
J gene: TRBJ1-3
V gene: TRBV6-5
CDR3 protein: ASKGTGSGNTIY

CDR3 length: 13
J gene: TRBJ1-2
V gene: TRBV9
CDR3 protein: ASSVDPTGNYGYT

CDR3 length: 15
J gene: TRBJ2-1
V gene: TRBV18
CDR3 protein: ASSPWVYAGRMDEQF

CDR3 length: 11
J gene: TRBJ1-5
V gene: TRBV6-5
CDR3 protein: ASSYTYSQPQH

CDR3 length: 10
J gene: TRBJ2-7
V gene: TRBV5-1
CDR3 protein: ASSSPSYEQY

CDR3 length: 14
J gene: TRBJ1-2
V gene: TRBV24-1
CDR3 protein: ATSDWGQGERRGYT

CDR3 length: 11
J gene: TRBJ1-2
V gene: TRBV12-3/TRBV12-4
CDR3 protein: ASSPIQDYGYT

CDR3 length: 13
J gene: TRBJ1-2
V gene: TRBV7-2
CDR3 protein: ASSLARGLGYGYT

CDR3 length: 10
J gene: TRBJ2-2
V gene: TRBV5-1
CDR3 protein: ASSSNSRELF

CDR3 length: 14
J gene: TRBJ1-6
V gene: TRBV5-6
CDR3 protein: ASSLGRGTGVSPLH

CDR3 length: 9
J gene: TRBJ2-7
V gene: TRBV20-1
CDR3 protein: SARQGFEQY

CDR3 length: 16
J gene: TRBJ1-6
V gene: TRBV15
CDR3 protein: ATSRGQSGLSYNSPLH

CDR3 length: 13
J gene: TRBJ1-1
V gene: TRBV7-3
CDR3 protein: ASSLTRTGLTEAF

CDR3 length: 13
J gene: TRBJ2-1
V gene: TRBV2
CDR3 protein: ASSVAGAGYNEQF

CDR3 length: 13
J gene: TRBJ2-3
V gene: TRBV5-1
CDR3 protein: ASSLAGVLGDTQY

CDR3 length: 13
J gene: TRBJ2-7
V gene: TRBV9
CDR3 protein: ASSVGVAGTYEQY

CDR3 length: 19
J gene: TRBJ2-2
V gene: TRBV19
CDR3 protein: ASTPGPGQVLTYGNTGELF

CDR3 length: 11
J gene: TRBJ2-7
V gene: TRBV2
CDR3 protein: ASSRGGPYEQY

CDR3 length: 15
J gene: TRBJ1-6
V gene: TRBV2
CDR3 protein: ASSLTGPSSYNSPLH

CDR3 length: 7
J gene: TRBJ2-3
V gene: TRBV7-9
CDR3 protein: ASSPDSV

CDR3 length: 14
J gene: TRBJ2-7
V gene: TRBV12-5
CDR3 protein: ASGFSGQGLSYEQY

CDR3 length: 14
J gene: TRBJ1-1
V gene: TRBV7-2
CDR3 protein: ASRPHVGTANTEAF

CDR3 length: 14
J gene: TRBJ2-7
V gene: TRBV4-1
CDR3 protein: ASSQDPGLTGNEQY

CDR3 length: 9
J gene: TRBJ1-1
V gene: TRBV29-1
CDR3 protein: SVGGGGEAF

CDR3 length: 13
J gene: TRBJ2-3
V gene: TRBV6-5
CDR3 protein: ASRVAGGPTGTQY